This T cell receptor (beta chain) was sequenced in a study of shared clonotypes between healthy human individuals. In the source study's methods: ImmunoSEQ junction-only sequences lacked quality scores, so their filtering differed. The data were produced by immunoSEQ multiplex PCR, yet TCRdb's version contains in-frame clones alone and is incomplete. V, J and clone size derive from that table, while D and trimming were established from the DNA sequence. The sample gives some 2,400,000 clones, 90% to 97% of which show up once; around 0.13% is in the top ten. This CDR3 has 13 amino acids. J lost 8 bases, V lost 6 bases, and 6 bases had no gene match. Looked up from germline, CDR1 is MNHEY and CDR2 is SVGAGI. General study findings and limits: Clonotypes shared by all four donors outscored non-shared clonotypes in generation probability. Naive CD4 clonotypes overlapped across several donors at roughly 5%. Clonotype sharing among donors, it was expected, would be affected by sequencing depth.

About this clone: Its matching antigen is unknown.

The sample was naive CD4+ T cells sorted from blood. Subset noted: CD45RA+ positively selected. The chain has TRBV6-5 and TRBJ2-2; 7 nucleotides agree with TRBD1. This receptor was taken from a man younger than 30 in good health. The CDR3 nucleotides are TGTGCCAGCAGACCCAGGGGGTCGGGGGAGCTGTTTTTT. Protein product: CASRPRGSGELFF.